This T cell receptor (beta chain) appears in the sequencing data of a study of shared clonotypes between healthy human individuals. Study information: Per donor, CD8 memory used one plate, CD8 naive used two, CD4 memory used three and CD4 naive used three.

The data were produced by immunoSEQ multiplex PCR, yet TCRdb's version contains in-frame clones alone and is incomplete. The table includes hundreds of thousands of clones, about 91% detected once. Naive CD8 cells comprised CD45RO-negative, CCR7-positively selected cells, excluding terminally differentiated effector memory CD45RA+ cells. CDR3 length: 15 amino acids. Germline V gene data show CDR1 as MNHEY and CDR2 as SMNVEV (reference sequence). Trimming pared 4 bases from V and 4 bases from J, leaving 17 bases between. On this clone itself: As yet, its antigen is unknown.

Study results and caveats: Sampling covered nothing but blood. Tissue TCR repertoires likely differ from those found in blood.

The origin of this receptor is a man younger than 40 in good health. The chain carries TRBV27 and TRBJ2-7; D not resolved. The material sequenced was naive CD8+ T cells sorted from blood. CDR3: CASSYGPPQLYEQYF. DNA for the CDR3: TGTGCCAGCAGTTACGGGCCACCTCAACTTTACGAGCAGTACTTC.